Presented here are 29 T cell receptor beta chains from one specimen sequenced in a study of blood T cell repertoires in COVID-19. Repertoires were generated with immunoSEQ multiplex PCR, while TCRdb's copy carries only in-frame clones and drops some. The sample holds some 75,000 clones, approximately 80% seen once. Sequencing was carried out using peripheral blood. All receptors come from a middle-aged man with COVID-19, enrolled during active disease.

The chain carries TRBV28 and TRBJ2-2; the match to TRBD1 covers 7 bases. The CDR3 sequence is 16 residues long. Germline assignment: CDR1 MDHEN and CDR2 SYDVKM. Unmatched junction bases numbered 11, after V lost 5 bases and J lost 5 bases. CDR3 coding DNA: TGTGCCAGCAGTACATACAGGGGCTGGAAGACCGGGGAGCTGTTTTTT. Its translation is CASSTYRGWKTGELFF.

The rearrangement joins TRBV27 to TRBJ2-5; tentative D call: TRBD2 (5 bases). CDR3 length equals 15 residues. Trimming cost V 3 bases and J 0 bases, with 11 bases left between them. Germline assignment: CDR1 MNHEY and CDR2 SMNVEV (reference sequence). CDR3 residues: CASSFSPGDQETQYF. In nucleotides, the CDR3 is TGTGCCAGCAGTTTTTCCCCCGGGGACCAAGAGACCCAGTACTTC.

CDR3 protein: CASSFDRGTYNEQFF. CDR3 DNA sequence: TGTGCCAGCAGCTTTGACAGGGGGACCTACAATGAGCAGTTCTTC. The genes are TRBV7-2 and TRBJ2-1; 9 positions agree with TRBD1. Trimming removed 3 bases from V and 2 bases from J; junction bases left unmatched: 2. The CDR3 consists of 15 residues. Germline V CDR1 and CDR2: SGHTA, FQGNSA.

The V gene is TRBV28, the J gene TRBJ1-1, with a tentative D call TRBD1 (5 bases). The CDR3 contains 15 residues. V lost 5 bases, J lost 1 base, and 14 bases lay in between. Germline-derived CDR1 and CDR2 are MDHEN and SYDVKM. CDR3 region: CASSPPYGANTEAFF. The DNA for the CDR3 is TGTGCCAGCAGTCCCCCATATGGGGCGAACACTGAAGCTTTCTTT.

This clone has just a few counts. J is TRBJ1-5 and V is TRBV19; weak D call: TRBD1 (6 bases). Trimming removed 7 bases from V and 4 bases from J, with 17 bases in between. Germline loops: CDR1 LNHDA, CDR2 SQIVND (reference sequence). The CDR3 extends over 15 amino acids. The CDR3 coding sequence is TGTGCCAGTACCCCGGGGGAGGGGGTTAATCAGCCCCAGCATTTT. Amino acids: CASTPGEGVNQPQHF.

This rearrangement joins TRBV19 to TRBJ1-5; D is perhaps TRBD1 (5 bases). The germline CDR1 and CDR2 sequences are LNHDA and SQIVND (reference sequence). The CDR3 extends over 16 amino acids. Trimming cost V 4 bases and J 5 bases, with 18 bases left between them. The CDR3 DNA is TGTGCCAGTAGTACTTTACGGGGGGACCTAGATCAGCCCCAGCATTTT. It specifies CASSTLRGDLDQPQHF. Drawing the rest from reference TRBV19 and TRBJ1-5, the complete variable domain is DGGITQSPKYLFRKEGQNVTLSCEQNLNHDAMYWYRQDPGQGLRLIYYSQIVNDFQKGDIAEGYSVSREKKESFPLTVTSAQKNPTAFYLCASSTLRGDLDQPQHFGDGTRLSIL.

The genes are TRBV4-1 and TRBJ2-3, with 10 positions matching TRBD2. V shed 4 bases and J 0 bases; nucleotides not matched to a gene: 10. Germline V CDR1 and CDR2: MGHRA, YSYEKL. This CDR3 comprises 18 residues. Written as DNA, the CDR3 is TGCGCCAGCAGCCTTTACGGGACTAGCGTCTCTAGCACAGATACGCAGTATTTT. This translates into CASSLYGTSVSSTDTQYF.

The rearrangement uses TRBV6-2 or TRBV6-3 and TRBJ1-4; 12 bases are a match to TRBD1. CDR3 length: 16 residues. From germline, CDR1 is MNHEY and CDR2 SVGEGT. Trimming at V came to 5 bases and at J to 7 bases, leaving 8 bases not matched to a gene. The DNA of the CDR3 is TGTGCCAGCAGTGACCCGGGGACAGGGGGCGTTGAAAAACTGTTTTTT. This codes for CASSDPGTGGVEKLFF.

The chain employs TRBV7-9 and TRBJ2-1, with 12 bases lining up with TRBD2. The J segment lost 3 bases and the V segment lost 2 bases, leaving 2 bases of the junction unmatched. This CDR3 region has 16 residues. The germline CDR1 and CDR2 sequences are SEHNR and FQNEAQ (reference sequence). CDR3 sequence: CASSLRTSGVYNEQFF. The CDR3 region has the DNA TGTGCCAGCAGCTTAAGGACTAGCGGGGTCTACAATGAGCAGTTCTTC.

CDR3 sequence (DNA): TGTGCCAGCAGCGTCGACAGGGTTGGAAACACCATATATTTT. It yields the protein CASSVDRVGNTIYF. The chain combines TRBV7-2 with TRBJ1-3; 7 nucleotides line up with TRBD1. With 5 bases clipped from V and 3 bases from J, the junction kept 4 bases outside the gene matches. CDR1 SGHTA and CDR2 FQGNSA come from the germline V gene. This CDR3 spans 14 amino acids.

This chain uses TRBV13 with TRBJ2-5; D is unclear. The CDR3 length is 13 residues. CDR1 and CDR2 (germline): PRHDT, FYEKMQ (reference sequence). V shed 3 bases and J shed 2 bases, with 7 bases lying between them. In nucleotides, the CDR3 is TGTGCCAGCAGCTTCGGCAGGCAAGAGACCCAGTACTTC. Protein: CASSFGRQETQYF.

The chain combines TRBV11-3 with TRBJ2-2; D not resolved. The CDR3 length is 14 residues. Germline V lookup: CDR1 SGHNT, CDR2 YENEEA. The germline V and J ends were trimmed by 0 bases and 4 bases, with 6 bases remaining between them. The CDR3 DNA follows: TGTGCCAGCAGCTTAGATGGCTCCACCGGGGAGCTGTTTTTT. This translates into CASSLDGSTGELFF.

This clone was seen a handful of times. This chain uses TRBV7-2 with TRBJ1-2; perhaps TRBD1 as D (5 bases). The V end lost 5 bases, the J end lost 6 bases, and 13 bases lay between the germline ends. This CDR3 has 13 amino acids. Germline V CDR1 and CDR2: SGHTA, FQGNSA. Here the CDR3 DNA reads TGTGCCAGCAGCCCGCGACCCAGGGATGGCTACACCTTC. It translates to CASSPRPRDGYTF.

V is TRBV28 and J is TRBJ1-3; D is perhaps TRBD1 (5 bases). The CDR3 sequence is 15 residues long. The germline V gene encodes CDR1 MDHEN and CDR2 SYDVKM. The germline V and J ends were trimmed by 2 bases and 4 bases, with 12 bases remaining between them. The DNA for the CDR3 is TGTGCCAGCAGTTTAGGGCAGGGAACAGGAAACACCATATATTTT. This sequence encodes CASSLGQGTGNTIYF.

V usage is TRBV7-3 and J usage is TRBJ2-7; 9 bases fit TRBD1. This CDR3 is 14 amino acids long. V shed 5 bases, J shed 5 bases, and the junction held 7 bases outside the gene matches. The germline V gene has CDR1 SGHTA and CDR2 FQGTGA. The CDR3 coding sequence is TGTGCCAGCAGCACCAAGGGACAGGGAAACGAGCAGTACTTC. Protein product: CASSTKGQGNEQYF. The full variable domain, with the rest looked up from reference TRBV7-3 and TRBJ2-7, is GAGVSQTPSNKVTEKGKYVELRCDPISGHTALYWYRQSLGQGPEFLIYFQGTGAADDSGLPNDRFFAVRPEGSVSTLKIQRTERGDSAVYLCASSTKGQGNEQYFGPGTRLTVT.

The CDR3 DNA sequence: TGTGCCAGCAGCTCCCCTCCTCATTCTAAAGGCTACACCTTC. It codes for CASSSPPHSKGYTF. The V gene is TRBV5-6, the J gene TRBJ1-2; D is unresolved. In germline, CDR1 is SGHDT, CDR2 YYEEEE. The CDR3 consists of 14 residues. The V and J ends lost 3 bases and 8 bases respectively, with 17 bases between them.

This clone was seen a few times. This chain's CDR3 is CASSGTGNQPQHF. CDR3 nucleotide sequence: TGTGCCAGCAGTGGGACAGGCAATCAGCCCCAGCATTTT. The chain links TRBV28 to TRBJ1-5; 7 nucleotides line up with TRBD1. V gave up 5 bases and J gave up 2 bases; unmatched junction bases: 0. The germline gives CDR1 MDHEN, CDR2 SYDVKM. This CDR3 contains 13 residues.

This rearrangement joins TRBV6-2 or TRBV6-3 to TRBJ2-1, with TRBD1 identical over 8 bases. Germline values: CDR1 MNHEY, CDR2 SVGEGT. The CDR3 is 16 residues long. V gave up 0 bases and J gave up 7 bases; unmatched junction bases: 8. The CDR3 region has the DNA TGTGCCAGCAGTTACTCTGGCGGACAGGGAGTGAATGAGCAGTTCTTC. Its translation is CASSYSGGQGVNEQFF.

The rearrangement links TRBV5-1 to TRBJ2-7, with 8 nucleotides matching TRBD1. The length of the CDR3 is 16 residues. The V and J ends lost 4 bases and 2 bases, in that order; junction bases with no gene match: 11. CDR1 and CDR2 from the germline V gene are SGHRS and YFSETQ. The CDR3 is CASSTRTGSGTYEQYF. DNA for the CDR3: TGCGCCAGCAGCACACGGACAGGGAGTGGGACCTACGAGCAGTACTTC.

This rearrangement joins TRBV5-1 to TRBJ2-1; D may be TRBD2 (5 bases). V lost 2 bases to trimming and J lost 3 bases, with 9 bases between them. The CDR3 consists of 14 residues. Germline-derived CDR1 and CDR2 are SGHRS and YFSETQ. The CDR3 DNA sequence: TGCGCCAGCAGCTTTCGGGGATTCTACAATGAGCAGTTCTTC. This codes for CASSFRGFYNEQFF.

The chain links TRBV6-5 to TRBJ2-7, with 12 bases fitting TRBD1. Germline V CDR1 and CDR2: MNHEY, SVGAGI. The CDR3 length is 14 residues. V shed 7 bases, J shed 10 bases, and the junction held 11 bases outside the gene matches. In DNA form, the CDR3 reads TGTGCCAGCACCCCTTCATGGGACAGGGGGCACCAGTACTTC. Protein: CASTPSWDRGHQYF.

This chain uses TRBV7-2 with TRBJ2-1, with D perhaps TRBD1 (5 bases). V was cut by 2 bases and J by 10 bases, with 15 bases left in between. This CDR3 spans 14 amino acids. Germline V lookup: CDR1 SGHTA, CDR2 FQGNSA. CDR3 protein: CASSLNALRGEQFF. CDR3 sequence (DNA): TGTGCCAGCAGCTTAAACGCCCTAAGGGGAGAGCAGTTCTTC. The full variable domain, its missing parts supplied by reference TRBV7-2 and TRBJ2-1, is GAGVSQSPSNKVTEKGKDVELRCDPISGHTALYWYRQSLGQGLEFLIYFQGNSAPDKSGLPSDRFSAERTGGSVSTLTIQRTQQEDSAVYLCASSLNALRGEQFFGPGTRLTVL.

This clone was observed a few times. This chain connects TRBV29-1 to TRBJ2-3; 10 bases are shared with TRBD2. With V trimmed by 4 bases and J by 2 bases, 3 bases remained unmatched. The length of the CDR3 is 14 residues. The germline gives CDR1 SQVTM, CDR2 ANQGSEA. CDR3 loop: CSVASGGYTDTQYF. DNA for the CDR3: TGCAGCGTTGCTAGCGGGGGATACACAGATACGCAGTATTTT.

The chain uses TRBV6-2 or TRBV6-3 and TRBJ1-5; 7 nucleotides align to TRBD1. Trimming cost V 5 bases and J 7 bases; bases outside gene matches: 5. There are 13 residues in the CDR3. CDR1 is MNHEY and CDR2 is SVGEGT in the germline V gene. CDR3 in DNA: TGTGCCAGCAGTACACAGGGGAACCAGCCCCAGCATTTT. This translates into CASSTQGNQPQHF.

This clone is labeled as medium-sized. V usage is TRBV25-1 and J usage is TRBJ2-7, with TRBD1 matching 8 bases. This CDR3 is built from 15 residues. CDR1 is MGHDK and CDR2 is SYGVNS in the germline V gene. V lost 2 bases, J lost 2 bases, and 5 bases stayed unmatched. The CDR3 loop is CASSEVGQGPYEQYF. The CDR3 DNA reads TGTGCCAGCAGTGAAGTAGGACAGGGTCCCTACGAGCAGTACTTC.

J is TRBJ2-1 and V is TRBV9, with 15 nucleotides matching TRBD2. Germline loops: CDR1 SGDLS, CDR2 YYNGEE. The length of the CDR3 is 16 residues. V lost 10 bases, J lost 2 bases, and 7 bases stayed unmatched. The CDR3 is CAGSRTSGRAYNEQFF. In nucleotides, the CDR3 is TGTGCCGGGTCCCGGACTAGCGGGAGGGCCTACAATGAGCAGTTCTTC.

The CDR3 spells CAWSSAQAGEETGELFF. The CDR3 DNA is TGTGCCTGGAGTTCCGCCCAGGCGGGAGAGGAGACCGGGGAGCTGTTTTTT. V and J are TRBV30 and TRBJ2-2; 7 nucleotides align to TRBD2. CDR1 is GTSNPN, CDR2 SVGIG, per germline (reference sequence). V was pared by 2 bases and J by 5 bases, with 14 bases of the junction left unmatched. This CDR3 has 17 residues.

The rearrangement links TRBV29-1 to TRBJ1-2; 9 nucleotides agree with TRBD1. Germline-derived CDR1 and CDR2 are SQVTM and ANQGSEA. This CDR3 spans 14 amino acids. Trimming removed 4 bases from V and 2 bases from J; junction bases left unmatched: 5. CDR3 bases: TGCAGCGTTGTTACAGGGGGCGTAAACTATGGCTACACCTTC. As protein: CSVVTGGVNYGYTF.

The chain combines TRBV4-1 with TRBJ2-7; 7 bases line up with TRBD2. The length of the CDR3 is 14 residues. V dropped 0 bases and J dropped 6; count of bases not matched to a gene: 5. CDR1 and CDR2 from the germline V gene are MGHRA and YSYEKL. The CDR3 protein is CASSQDQGGVEQYF. The DNA of the CDR3 is TGCGCCAGCAGCCAAGACCAGGGAGGGGTCGAGCAGTACTTC.